The entry that follows covers one TCR beta chain sequence. These data belong to a study of shared clonotypes between healthy human individuals. CDR1 SGHNT and CDR2 YENEEA come from the germline V gene. The CDR3 is made up of 14 amino acids. V lost 4 bases to trimming and J lost 1 base, with 9 bases between them. Per the study methods: As immunoSEQ supplied junction-only sequences (without quality scores), filtering differed. Generated by immunoSEQ multiplex PCR, the TCRdb table keeps only in-frame clones and is missing some. V, J and clone size were drawn from that table, and D and trimming were deduced from the DNA. The table has 650,000 to 800,000 clones, about two thirds seen once.

The chain employs TRBV11-3 and TRBJ2-3; D unresolved. This clonotype was obtained from a woman aged 25 to 39 in good health. The specimen was memory CD4+ T cells sorted from blood. Stated subset: CD45RA-negative fraction. This CDR3 reads CASSSYLGTDTQYF. CDR3 bases: TGTGCCAGCAGCTCTTACTTGGGCACAGATACGCAGTATTTT.